These 22 T cell receptor beta chains were sequenced from one sample in a study of T cell responses to AZD1222 COVID-19 vaccine. Using immunoSEQ multiplex PCR, the repertoire was profiled, and TCRdb retains in-frame clones only, with some absent. This sample has around 160,000 clones, with around 94% found just once. The starting material was peripheral blood, obtained 28 days after the second AZD1222 dose. These receptors all stem from an adult who received the AZD1222 COVID-19 vaccine.

Here the CDR3 DNA reads TGTGCCAGCAACGAACGAAACACCATATATTTT. Protein sequence: CASNERNTIYF. This rearrangement joins TRBV2 to TRBJ1-3, with D unclear. V gave up 7 bases and J gave up 5 bases, with 6 bases separating them. Germline V lookup: CDR1 SNHLY, CDR2 FYNNEI. The CDR3 extends over 11 amino acids.

The V gene is TRBV13, the J gene TRBJ2-1, with D tentatively TRBD1 (5 bases). With 1 base removed from V and 3 bases from J, the gap between germline ends came to 10 bases. Germline CDR1 and CDR2: PRHDT and FYEKMQ (reference sequence). CDR3 length: 15 amino acids. Here the CDR3 reads CASSLERGVYNEQFF. CDR3 sequence (DNA): TGTGCCAGCAGCTTAGAAAGGGGTGTCTACAATGAGCAGTTCTTC.

The chain combines TRBV9 with TRBJ1-1; 8 bases line up with TRBD1. The CDR3 runs to 14 residues. V shed 7 bases, J shed 1 base, and the junction held 6 bases outside the gene matches. Germline CDR1 SGDLS, CDR2 YYNGEE. DNA of the CDR3: TGTGCCAGCTCCACAGGGACAGGGAACACTGAAGCTTTCTTT. This translates into CASSTGTGNTEAFF.

J is TRBJ1-4 and V is TRBV2; D is perhaps TRBD1 (6 bases). The germline CDR1 and CDR2 sequences are SNHLY and FYNNEI. The CDR3 runs 15 residues. V shed 6 bases and J shed 3 bases, with 14 bases lying between them. The CDR3 DNA sequence: TGTGCCAGCAGCGTCGGAGGGGGTGCTAATGAAAAACTGTTTTTT. The encoded protein is CASSVGGGANEKLFF.

The chain uses TRBV5-6 and TRBJ1-1, with a weak D call TRBD1 (6 bases). Germline V gene lookup returns CDR1 SGHDT and CDR2 YYEEEE. The CDR3 has 16 residues. Trimming shortened V by 4 bases and J by 1 base, and 17 bases separated the two germline ends. CDR3 nucleotides: TGTGCCAGCAGCCCCACCCCCGGGACATCGAACACTGAAGCTTTCTTT. Translating it yields CASSPTPGTSNTEAFF.

This rearrangement joins TRBV5-1 to TRBJ2-7; TRBD1 aligns across 8 bases. The V gene's germline CDR1 is SGHRS and CDR2 YFSETQ. This CDR3 is 14 amino acids long. J was trimmed by 7 bases and V by 4 bases; bases with no gene match: 10. The CDR3 coding sequence is TGCGCCAGCAGCGAGGACAGGGAACTGAGGGAGCAGTACTTC. Its protein product is CASSEDRELREQYF. Full variable domain (missing parts from reference TRBV5-1 and TRBJ2-7): KAGVTQTPRYLIKTRGQQVTLSCSPISGHRSVSWYQQTPGQGLQFLFEYFSETQRNKGNFPGRFSGRQFSNSRSEMNVSTLELGDSALYLCASSEDRELREQYFGPGTRLTVT.

This rearrangement joins TRBV2 to TRBJ1-2, with D tentatively TRBD1 (5 bases). From germline, CDR1 is SNHLY and CDR2 FYNNEI. V lost 4 bases and J lost 0, with 9 bases in between. The CDR3 runs 14 residues. The CDR3 DNA reads as TGTGCCAGCAGTGGGGACCCTCCTAACTATGGCTACACCTTC. Its translation: CASSGDPPNYGYTF.

The rearrangement uses TRBV6-5 and TRBJ1-2; D ambiguous. Trimming removed 2 bases from V and 5 bases from J, with 9 bases in between. The germline CDR1 and CDR2 sequences are MNHEY and SVGAGI. The CDR3 extends over 13 amino acids. The CDR3 protein is CASSYTRTYGYTF. The CDR3, as DNA: TGTGCCAGCAGTTACACCCGAACATATGGCTACACCTTC.

This chain links TRBV6-5 with TRBJ2-7, with a tentative D call TRBD2 (6 bases). Germline lookup yields CDR1 MNHEY and CDR2 SVGAGI. Trimming removed 0 bases at V and 0 bases at J, with 12 bases between. The CDR3 has 16 residues. This chain's CDR3 is CASSYSAGSSSYEQYF. Written as DNA, the CDR3 is TGTGCCAGCAGTTACTCGGCGGGGAGTAGCTCCTACGAGCAGTACTTC.

The V gene is TRBV19, the J gene TRBJ2-1; the D gene is possibly TRBD2 (5 bases). The ends were cut back, 1 base at V and 0 bases at J, with 16 bases in the middle. This CDR3 contains 18 residues. CDR1 LNHDA and CDR2 SQIVND come from the germline V gene (reference sequence). CDR3 in amino acids: CASSIAGLSLSSYNEQFF. The DNA for the CDR3 is TGTGCCAGTAGTATAGCAGGACTTTCATTAAGCTCCTACAATGAGCAGTTCTTC.

This chain links TRBV30 with TRBJ2-1, with 8 bases fitting TRBD2. The germline CDR1 and CDR2 sequences are GTSNPN and SVGIG (reference sequence). Losses at the gene ends were 5 bases for V and 9 bases for J; bases not matched to a gene: 12. The CDR3 has 14 residues. The CDR3 DNA is TGTGCCTGGGGACTAGCTGTTGGGGTATCTGAGCAGTTCTTC. It translates to CAWGLAVGVSEQFF.

This clone was counted a single time. CDR3 region: CASSPNVGTLYGYTF. The CDR3 DNA is TGTGCCAGCAGCCCAAACGTGGGAACCCTATATGGCTACACCTTC. The V call is TRBV7-2, the J call TRBJ1-2; D not certain. The CDR3 length is 15 residues. The V gene lost 5 bases and the J gene lost 5 bases, with 18 bases spanning the gap. Germline values: CDR1 SGHTA, CDR2 FQGNSA.

The rearrangement uses TRBV7-2 and TRBJ2-7; perhaps TRBD2 as D (7 bases). Deletions cut 4 bases from V and 4 bases from J, with 11 bases between. CDR3 length: 13 amino acids. Germline CDR1 and CDR2: SGHTA and FQGNSA. CDR3 in DNA: TGTGCCAGCAGCTCTAGGGGGGGGTACGAGCAGTACTTC. It yields the protein CASSSRGGYEQYF.

The chain joins TRBV5-8 to TRBJ1-5; D perhaps matches TRBD1 (6 bases). The V gene lost 4 bases and the J gene lost 3 bases, with 8 bases spanning the gap. Germline CDR1 SGHTS, CDR2 YDEGEE. This CDR3 has 13 residues. The CDR3 region is CASSRDINQPQHF. The DNA for the CDR3 is TGTGCCAGCAGCCGGGACATCAATCAGCCCCAGCATTTT.

The chain employs TRBV30 and TRBJ1-5, with 8 nucleotides matching TRBD1. Germline lookup yields CDR1 GTSNPN and CDR2 SVGIG (reference sequence). The CDR3 is 14 amino acids. With 3 bases clipped from V and 11 bases from J, the junction kept 12 bases outside the gene matches. CDR3 nucleotide sequence: TGTGCCTGGAGCACAGGGGGGGATAGGGTGTCCCAGCATTTT. Translated: CAWSTGGDRVSQHF.

The chain joins TRBV5-1 to TRBJ1-4, with 7 bases lining up with TRBD1. The CDR3 length is 15 residues. Germline V gene lookup returns CDR1 SGHRS and CDR2 YFSETQ. After removal of 0 bases from V and 6 bases from J, the junction contained 5 bases not matched to a gene. Written as DNA, the CDR3 is TGCGCCAGCAGCTTGGGAAGCAGGGGGTATGAAAAACTGTTTTTT. This translates into CASSLGSRGYEKLFF.

The chain uses TRBV2 and TRBJ2-7; D not resolved. The germline CDR1 and CDR2 sequences are SNHLY and FYNNEI. CDR3 length equals 15 residues. Deletions cut 6 bases from V and 0 bases from J, with 15 bases between. In nucleotides, the CDR3 is TGTGCCAGCAGCGTTGGCGGCGAGAGCTCCTACGAGCAGTACTTC. Its protein product is CASSVGGESSYEQYF.

The rearrangement joins TRBV19 to TRBJ1-5; TRBD1 is a possible D gene (5 bases). The germline CDR1 and CDR2 sequences are LNHDA and SQIVND (reference sequence). The CDR3 length is 14 residues. The V and J ends lost 1 base and 12 bases respectively, with 16 bases between them. The chain's CDR3 is CASSIVETATLQHF. The CDR3 nucleotides are TGTGCCAGTAGTATAGTTGAGACAGCCACTCTCCAGCATTTT.

This clone came up a few times. The chain carries TRBV7-9 and TRBJ1-2; D possibly corresponds to TRBD1 (5 bases). CDR3 length equals 13 residues. Germline assignment: CDR1 SEHNR and CDR2 FQNEAQ (reference sequence). V was cut by 5 bases and J by 4 bases, with 11 bases left in between. The DNA of the CDR3 is TGTGCCAGCAGCGTGTCAGGGTCCTATGGCTACACCTTC. This gives the protein CASSVSGSYGYTF.

The chain is built from TRBV6-5 and TRBJ1-1; D not certain. This CDR3 region has 14 residues. Trimming cost V 10 bases and J 0 bases, with 15 bases left between them. CDR1 is MNHEY, CDR2 SVGAGI, per germline. CDR3 sequence (DNA): TGTGCCACAAACCCATCTCTGCTGAACACTGAAGCTTTCTTT. Amino acid sequence: CATNPSLLNTEAFF.

This sequence joins TRBV4-2 and TRBJ1-4; no reliable D call. The CDR3 loop spans 16 amino acids. V lost 7 bases to trimming and J lost 1 base, with 16 bases between them. The germline CDR1 and CDR2 sequences are LGHNA and YNFKEQ. The CDR3 DNA is TGTGCCAGCACCGGCGGGAAAGGCCAAACTAATGAAAAACTGTTTTTT. Its translation is CASTGGKGQTNEKLFF.

The chain combines TRBV5-4 with TRBJ2-7; 10 bases match TRBD2. Germline-derived CDR1 and CDR2 are SGHNT and YYREEE (reference sequence). The CDR3 has 15 amino acids. The J segment lost 2 bases and the V segment lost 5 bases, leaving 7 bases of the junction unmatched. This CDR3 reads CASSSRTSGTYEQYF. The CDR3 DNA is TGTGCCAGCAGTTCCCGGACTAGCGGAACCTACGAGCAGTACTTC.